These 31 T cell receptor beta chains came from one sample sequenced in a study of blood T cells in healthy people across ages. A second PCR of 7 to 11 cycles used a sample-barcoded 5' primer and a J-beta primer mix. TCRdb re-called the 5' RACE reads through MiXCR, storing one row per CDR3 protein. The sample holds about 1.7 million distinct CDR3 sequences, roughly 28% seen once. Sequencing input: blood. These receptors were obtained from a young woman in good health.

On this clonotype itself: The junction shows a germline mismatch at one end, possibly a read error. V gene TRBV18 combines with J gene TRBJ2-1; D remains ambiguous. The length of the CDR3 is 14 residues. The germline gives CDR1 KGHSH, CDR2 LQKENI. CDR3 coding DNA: TGTGCCAGCTCACCACCCCCCTTGAACAATGAGCGGTTCTTC. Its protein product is CASSPPPLNNERFF. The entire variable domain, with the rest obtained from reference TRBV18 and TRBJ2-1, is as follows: NAGVMQNPRHLVRRRGQEARLRCSPMKGHSHVYWYRQLPEEGLKFMVYLQKENIIDESGMPKERFSAEFPKEGPSILRIQQVVRGDSAAYFCASSPPPLNNERFFGPGTRLTVL.

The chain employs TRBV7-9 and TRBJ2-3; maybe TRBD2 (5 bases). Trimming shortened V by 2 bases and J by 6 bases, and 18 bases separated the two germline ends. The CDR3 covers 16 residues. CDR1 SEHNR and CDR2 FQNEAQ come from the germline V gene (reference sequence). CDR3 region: CASSLPRAKGDDTQYF. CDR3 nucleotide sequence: TGTGCCAGCAGCTTACCGAGGGCCAAAGGTGATGATACGCAGTATTTT.

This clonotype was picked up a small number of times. The CDR3 DNA reads as TGTGCCACCAGTAAAGGGCCAGGGTTCTACGAGCAGTACTTC. Translated: CATSKGPGFYEQYF. The rearrangement joins TRBV15 to TRBJ2-7; TRBD1 might be the D (5 bases). V dropped 6 bases and J dropped 3 bases, with 15 bases sitting between them. CDR3 length: 14 amino acids. Germline CDR1 LNHNV, CDR2 YYDKDF (reference sequence).

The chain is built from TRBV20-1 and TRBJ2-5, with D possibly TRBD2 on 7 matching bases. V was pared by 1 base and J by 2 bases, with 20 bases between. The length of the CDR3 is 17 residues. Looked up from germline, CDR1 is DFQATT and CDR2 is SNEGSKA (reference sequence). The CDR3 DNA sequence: TGCAGTGCTAGAGGGGGGGGCCTTGAGGGAGGGCAAGAGACCCAGTACTTC. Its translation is CSARGGGLEGGQETQYF.

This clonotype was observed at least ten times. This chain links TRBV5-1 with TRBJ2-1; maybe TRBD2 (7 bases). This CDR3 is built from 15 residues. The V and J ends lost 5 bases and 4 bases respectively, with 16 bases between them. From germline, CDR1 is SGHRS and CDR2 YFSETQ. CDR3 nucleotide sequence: TGCGCCAGCAGTTCAAGGGGGGGAATTTACAATGAGCAGTTCTTC. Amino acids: CASSSRGGIYNEQFF.

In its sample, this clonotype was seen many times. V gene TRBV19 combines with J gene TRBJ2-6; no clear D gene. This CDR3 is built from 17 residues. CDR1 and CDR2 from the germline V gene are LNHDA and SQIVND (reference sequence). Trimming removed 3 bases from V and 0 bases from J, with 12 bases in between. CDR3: CASSMWAVSSGANVLTF. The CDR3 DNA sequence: TGTGCCAGTAGTATGTGGGCAGTTAGCTCTGGGGCCAACGTCCTGACTTTC.

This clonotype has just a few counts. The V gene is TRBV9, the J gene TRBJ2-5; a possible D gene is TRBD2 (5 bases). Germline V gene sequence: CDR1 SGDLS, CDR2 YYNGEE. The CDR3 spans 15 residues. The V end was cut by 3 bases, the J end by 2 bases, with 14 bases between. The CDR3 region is CASSELSGIQETQYF. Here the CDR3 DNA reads TGTGCCAGCAGCGAACTATCCGGGATACAAGAGACCCAGTACTTC.

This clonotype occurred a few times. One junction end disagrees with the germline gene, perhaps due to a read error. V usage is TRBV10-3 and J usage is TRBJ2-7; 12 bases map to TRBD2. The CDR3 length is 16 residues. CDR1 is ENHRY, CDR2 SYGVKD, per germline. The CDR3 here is CAIGESLAGGSYEQYF. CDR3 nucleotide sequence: TGTGCCATCGGTGAGTCACTAGCGGGAGGCTCCTACGAGCAGTACTTC.

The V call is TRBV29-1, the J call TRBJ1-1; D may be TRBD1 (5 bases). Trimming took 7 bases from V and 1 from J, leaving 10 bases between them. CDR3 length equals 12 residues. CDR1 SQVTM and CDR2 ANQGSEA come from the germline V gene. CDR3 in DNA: TGCAGCGGCAGAAGGGGGAACACTGAAGCTTTCTTT. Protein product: CSGRRGNTEAFF.

This chain's CDR3 is CASTAIRNQFF. CDR3 DNA sequence: TGTGCCAGTACTGCCATCCGGAATCAGTTCTTC. The chain employs TRBV6-4 and TRBJ2-1; D is uncertain. Germline CDR1 and CDR2: MRHNA and SNTAGT. V was shortened by 9 bases and J by 13 bases, with 16 bases between the two germline ends. The length of the CDR3 is 11 residues.

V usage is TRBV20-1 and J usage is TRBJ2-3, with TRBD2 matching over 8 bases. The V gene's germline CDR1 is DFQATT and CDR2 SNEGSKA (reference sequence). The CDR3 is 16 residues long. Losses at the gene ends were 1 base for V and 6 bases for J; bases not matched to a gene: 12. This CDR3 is CSARAALSGSGDTQYF. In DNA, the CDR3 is TGCAGTGCTAGAGCGGCCCTAAGCGGGAGTGGCGATACGCAGTATTTT.

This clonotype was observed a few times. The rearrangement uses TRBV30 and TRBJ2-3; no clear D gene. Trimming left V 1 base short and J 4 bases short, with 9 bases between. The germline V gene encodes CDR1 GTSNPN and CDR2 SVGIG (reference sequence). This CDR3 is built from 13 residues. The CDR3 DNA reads TGTGCCTGGAGTGAAGCGAGGCCAGATACGCAGTATTTT. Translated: CAWSEARPDTQYF.

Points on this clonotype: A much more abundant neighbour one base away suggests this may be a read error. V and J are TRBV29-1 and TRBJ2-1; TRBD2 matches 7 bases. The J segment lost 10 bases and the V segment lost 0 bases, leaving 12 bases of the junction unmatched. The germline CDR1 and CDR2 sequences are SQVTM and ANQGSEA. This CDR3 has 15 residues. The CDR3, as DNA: TGCAGCGTTGAAGATCGAAACAGGCCCGGGGGGGAGCAGTTCTTC. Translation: CSVEDRNRPGGEQFF.

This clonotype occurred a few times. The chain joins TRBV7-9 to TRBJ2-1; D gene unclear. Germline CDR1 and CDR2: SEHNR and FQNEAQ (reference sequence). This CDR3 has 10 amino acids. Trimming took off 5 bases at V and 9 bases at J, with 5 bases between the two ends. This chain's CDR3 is CASSRGEQFF. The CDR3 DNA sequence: TGTGCCAGCAGCCGAGGTGAGCAGTTCTTC.

The CDR3 loop reads CSARGAGELETQYF. The CDR3 nucleotides read TGCAGTGCCCGAGGGGCAGGGGAGTTGGAGACCCAGTACTTC. The J gene is TRBJ2-5, the V gene TRBV20-1; possible D gene TRBD1, 6 bases. With 6 bases removed from V and 5 bases from J, the gap between germline ends came to 19 bases. The V gene's germline CDR1 is DFQATT and CDR2 SNEGSKA (reference sequence). CDR3 size: 14 residues.

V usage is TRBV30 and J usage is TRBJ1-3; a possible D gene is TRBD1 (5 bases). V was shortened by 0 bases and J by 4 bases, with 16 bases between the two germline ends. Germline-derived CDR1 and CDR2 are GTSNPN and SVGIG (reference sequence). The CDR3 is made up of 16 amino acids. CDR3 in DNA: TGTGCCTGGAGTGTACTTGGGGGAGTAGGAGGAAACACCATATATTTT. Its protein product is CAWSVLGGVGGNTIYF.

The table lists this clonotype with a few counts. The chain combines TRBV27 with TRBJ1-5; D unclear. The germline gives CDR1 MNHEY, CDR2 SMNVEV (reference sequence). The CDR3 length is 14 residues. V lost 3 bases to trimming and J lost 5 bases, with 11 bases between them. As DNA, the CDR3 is TGTGCCAGCAGTTTGGGGTTCGACGATCAGCCCCAGCATTTT. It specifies CASSLGFDDQPQHF.

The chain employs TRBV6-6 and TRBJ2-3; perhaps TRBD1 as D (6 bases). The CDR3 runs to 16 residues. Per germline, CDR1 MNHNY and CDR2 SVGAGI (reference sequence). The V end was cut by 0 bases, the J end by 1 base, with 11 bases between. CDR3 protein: CASSYSGGSGTDTQYF. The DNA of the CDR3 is TGTGCCAGCAGTTACTCAGGGGGTTCGGGCACAGATACGCAGTATTTT.

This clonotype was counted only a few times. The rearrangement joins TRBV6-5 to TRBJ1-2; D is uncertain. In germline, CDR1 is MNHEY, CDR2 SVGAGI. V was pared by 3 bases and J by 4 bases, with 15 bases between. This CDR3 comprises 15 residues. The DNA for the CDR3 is TGTGCCAGCAGTTATTACGGCATGGAAAGCTATGGCTACACCTTC. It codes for CASSYYGMESYGYTF.

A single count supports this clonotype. Here the CDR3 reads CASSQDEGTGCSPLHF. In nucleotides, the CDR3 is TGCGCCAGCAGCCAAGATGAGGGGACAGGGTGCTCACCCCTCCACTTT. The gene calls are TRBV4-3 and TRBJ1-6; 9 bases are a match to TRBD1. Germline V lookup: CDR1 LGHNA, CDR2 YSLEER. J lost 10 bases, V lost 0 bases, and 7 bases had no gene match. The CDR3 runs to 16 residues.

CDR3 amino acids: CSVRPTNNEQYF. CDR3 in DNA: TGCAGCGTTAGACCAACTAACAATGAGCAGTACTTC. V and J are TRBV29-1 and TRBJ2-7; no definite D call. The CDR3 sequence is 12 residues long. The V end lost 5 bases, the J end lost 7 bases, and 15 bases lay between the germline ends. The germline gives CDR1 SQVTM, CDR2 ANQGSEA.

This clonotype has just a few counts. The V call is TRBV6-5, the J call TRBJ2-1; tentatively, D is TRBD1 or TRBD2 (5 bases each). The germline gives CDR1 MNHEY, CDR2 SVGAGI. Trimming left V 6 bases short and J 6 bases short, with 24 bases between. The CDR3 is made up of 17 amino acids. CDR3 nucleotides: TGTGCCAGCAGACTACTACCCCCCTGGGACCATAGCAATGAGCAGTTCTTC. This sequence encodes CASRLLPPWDHSNEQFF.

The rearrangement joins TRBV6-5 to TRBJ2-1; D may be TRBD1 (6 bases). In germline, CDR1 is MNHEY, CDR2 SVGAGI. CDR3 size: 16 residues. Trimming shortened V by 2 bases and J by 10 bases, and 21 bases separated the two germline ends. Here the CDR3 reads CASSYSPGQRSYEQFF. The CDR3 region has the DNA TGTGCCAGCAGTTACAGTCCAGGACAGCGCTCCTACGAGCAGTTCTTC.

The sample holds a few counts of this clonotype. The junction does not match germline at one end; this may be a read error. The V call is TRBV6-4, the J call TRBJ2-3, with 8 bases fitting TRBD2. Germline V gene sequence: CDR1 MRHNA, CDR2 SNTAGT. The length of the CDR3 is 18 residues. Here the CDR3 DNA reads TGTGCCAGCAGTGCGGGACTAGTCTCGGGATTTAGCACGGATACGCAGTATTTT. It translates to CASSAGLVSGFSTDTQYF.

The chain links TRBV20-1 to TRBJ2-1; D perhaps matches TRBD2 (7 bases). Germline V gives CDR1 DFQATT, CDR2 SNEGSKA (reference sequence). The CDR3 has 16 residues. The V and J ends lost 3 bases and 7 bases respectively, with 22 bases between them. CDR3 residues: CSARSGGGGSRNEQFF. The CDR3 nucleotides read TGCAGTGCTAGGTCTGGAGGGGGGGGAAGCAGGAATGAGCAGTTCTTC.

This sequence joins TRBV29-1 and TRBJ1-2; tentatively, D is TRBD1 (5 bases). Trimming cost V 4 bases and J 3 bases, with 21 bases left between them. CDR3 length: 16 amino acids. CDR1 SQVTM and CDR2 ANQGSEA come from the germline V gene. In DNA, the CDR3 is TGCAGCGTTGCTTCATTTGGGCAGGGCGAGGACTATGGCTACACCTTC. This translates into CSVASFGQGEDYGYTF. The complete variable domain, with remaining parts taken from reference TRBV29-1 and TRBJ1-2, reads SAVISQKPSRDICQRGTSLTIQCQVDSQVTMMFWYRQQPGQSLTLIATANQGSEATYESGFVIDKFPISRPNLTFSTLTVSNMSPEDSSIYLCSVASFGQGEDYGYTFGSGTRLTVV.

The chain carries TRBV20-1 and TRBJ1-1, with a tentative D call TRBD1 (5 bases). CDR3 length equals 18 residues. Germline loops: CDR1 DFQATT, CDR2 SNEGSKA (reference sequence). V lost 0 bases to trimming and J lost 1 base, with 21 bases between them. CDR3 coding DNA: TGCAGTGCTAGAGACCGGGACTTATGGAACAACGGGAACACTGAAGCTTTCTTT. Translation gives CSARDRDLWNNGNTEAFF.

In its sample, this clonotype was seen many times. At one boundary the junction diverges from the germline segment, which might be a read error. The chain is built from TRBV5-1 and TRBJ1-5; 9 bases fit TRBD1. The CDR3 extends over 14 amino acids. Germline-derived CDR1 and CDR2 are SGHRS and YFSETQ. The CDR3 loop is CASSPGQGSQPQHF. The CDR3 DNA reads TGTGCCAGCAGCCCTGGACAGGGGTCGCAGCCCCAGCATTTT. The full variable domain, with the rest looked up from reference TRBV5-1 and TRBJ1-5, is KAGVTQTPRYLIKTRGQQVTLSCSPISGHRSVSWYQQTPGQGLQFLFEYFSETQRNKGNFPGRFSGRQFSNSRSEMNVSTLELGDSALYLCASSPGQGSQPQHFGDGTRLSIL.

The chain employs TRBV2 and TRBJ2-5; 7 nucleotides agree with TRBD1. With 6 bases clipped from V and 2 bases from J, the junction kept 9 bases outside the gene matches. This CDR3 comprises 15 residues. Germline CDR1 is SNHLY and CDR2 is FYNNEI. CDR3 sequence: CASRRQGTVQETQYF. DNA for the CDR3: TGTGCCAGCAGGCGTCAAGGGACAGTTCAAGAGACCCAGTACTTC.

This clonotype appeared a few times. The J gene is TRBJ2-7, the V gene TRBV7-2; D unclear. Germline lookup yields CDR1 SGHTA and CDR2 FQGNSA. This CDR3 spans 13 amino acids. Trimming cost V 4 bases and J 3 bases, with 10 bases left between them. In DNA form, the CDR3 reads TGTGCCAGCAGCTCCCTTTCTCGCTACGAGCAGTACTTC. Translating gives CASSSLSRYEQYF.

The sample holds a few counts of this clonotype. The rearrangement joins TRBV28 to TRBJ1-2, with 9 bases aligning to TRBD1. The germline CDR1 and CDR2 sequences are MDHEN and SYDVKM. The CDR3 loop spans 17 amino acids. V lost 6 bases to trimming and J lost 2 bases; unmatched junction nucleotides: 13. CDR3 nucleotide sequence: TGTGCCAGCAGCCAAATAACAGGGGGCGCATCCAACTATGGCTACACCTTC. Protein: CASSQITGGASNYGYTF.